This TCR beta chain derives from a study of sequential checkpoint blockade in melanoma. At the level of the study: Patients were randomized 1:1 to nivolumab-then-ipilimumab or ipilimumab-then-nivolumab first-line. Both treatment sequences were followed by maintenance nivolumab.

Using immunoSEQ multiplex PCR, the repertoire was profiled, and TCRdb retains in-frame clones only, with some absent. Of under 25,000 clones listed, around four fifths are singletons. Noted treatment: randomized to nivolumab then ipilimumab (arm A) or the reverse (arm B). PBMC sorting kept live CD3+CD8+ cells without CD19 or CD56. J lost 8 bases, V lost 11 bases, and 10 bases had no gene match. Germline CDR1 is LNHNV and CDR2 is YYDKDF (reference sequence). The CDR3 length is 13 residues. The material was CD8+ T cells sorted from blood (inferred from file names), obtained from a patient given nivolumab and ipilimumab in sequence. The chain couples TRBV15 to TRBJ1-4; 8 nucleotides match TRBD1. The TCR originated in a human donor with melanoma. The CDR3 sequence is CAVQQGVEEKLFF. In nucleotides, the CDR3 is TGTGCCGTACAACAGGGGGTGGAGGAAAAACTGTTTTTT.